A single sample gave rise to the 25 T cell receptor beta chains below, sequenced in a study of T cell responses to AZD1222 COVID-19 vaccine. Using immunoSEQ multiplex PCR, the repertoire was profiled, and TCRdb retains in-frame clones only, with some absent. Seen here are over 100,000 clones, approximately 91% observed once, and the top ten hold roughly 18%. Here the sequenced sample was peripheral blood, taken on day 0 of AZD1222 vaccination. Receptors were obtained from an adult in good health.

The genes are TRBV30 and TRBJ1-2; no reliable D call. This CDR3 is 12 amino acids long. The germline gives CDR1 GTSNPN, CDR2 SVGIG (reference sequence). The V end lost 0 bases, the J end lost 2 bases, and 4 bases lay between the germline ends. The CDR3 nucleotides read TGTGCCTGGAGTGTAGAGAACTATGGCTACACCTTC. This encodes CAWSVENYGYTF.

The CDR3 sequence: CASSPGVDGRRYTF. The DNA of the CDR3 is TGTGCCAGCAGCCCCGGGGTTGATGGAAGGCGGTACACCTTC. V and J are TRBV7-2 and TRBJ1-2; D uncertain. V shed 5 bases and J shed 11 bases, with 21 bases lying between them. Germline values: CDR1 SGHTA, CDR2 FQGNSA. The CDR3 consists of 14 residues.

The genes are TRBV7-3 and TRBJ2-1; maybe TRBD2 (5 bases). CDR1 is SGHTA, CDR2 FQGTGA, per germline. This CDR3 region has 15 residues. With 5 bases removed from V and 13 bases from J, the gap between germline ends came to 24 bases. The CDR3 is CASSPMALLSDQQFF. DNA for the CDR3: TGTGCCAGCAGCCCAATGGCCCTCCTTAGCGACCAACAGTTCTTC.

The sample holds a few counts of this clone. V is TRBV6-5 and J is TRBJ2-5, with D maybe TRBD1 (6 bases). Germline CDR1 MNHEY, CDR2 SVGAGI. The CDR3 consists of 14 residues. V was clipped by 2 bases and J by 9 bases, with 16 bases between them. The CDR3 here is CASSYGQGLGAQYF. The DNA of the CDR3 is TGTGCCAGCAGTTACGGTCAGGGGCTAGGGGCCCAGTACTTC.

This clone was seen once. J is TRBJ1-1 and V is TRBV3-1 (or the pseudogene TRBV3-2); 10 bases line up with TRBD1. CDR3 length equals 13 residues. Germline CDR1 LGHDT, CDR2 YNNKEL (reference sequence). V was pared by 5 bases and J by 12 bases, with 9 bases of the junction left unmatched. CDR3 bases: TGTGCCAGCAGCGGCGCCGGGACAGGGGCTACTTTCTTT. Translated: CASSGAGTGATFF.

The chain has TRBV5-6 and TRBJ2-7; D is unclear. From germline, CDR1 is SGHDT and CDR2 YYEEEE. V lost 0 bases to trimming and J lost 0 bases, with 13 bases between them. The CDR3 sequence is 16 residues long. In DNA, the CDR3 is TGTGCCAGCAGCTTGGTGGGCCCCTCAAGCTCCTACGAGCAGTACGTC. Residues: CASSLVGPSSSYEQYV.

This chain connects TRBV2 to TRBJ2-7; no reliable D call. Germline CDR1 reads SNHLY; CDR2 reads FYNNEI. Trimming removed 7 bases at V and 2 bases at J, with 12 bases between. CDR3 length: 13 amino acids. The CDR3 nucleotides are TGTGCCAGCACGGGCGGCGGAGCCTACGAGCAGTACTTC. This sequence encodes CASTGGGAYEQYF.

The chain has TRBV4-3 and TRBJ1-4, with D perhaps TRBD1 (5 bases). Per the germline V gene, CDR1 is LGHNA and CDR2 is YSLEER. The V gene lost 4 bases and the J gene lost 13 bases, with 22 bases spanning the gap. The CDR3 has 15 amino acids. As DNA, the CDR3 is TGCGCCAGCAGCCGGGTCCGGGACTCTTCCTTCGGACTGTTTTTT. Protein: CASSRVRDSSFGLFF.

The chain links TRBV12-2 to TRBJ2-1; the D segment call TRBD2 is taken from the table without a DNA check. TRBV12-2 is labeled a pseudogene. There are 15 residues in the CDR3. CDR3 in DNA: TGTGCAAGTCGCACACTAGCGACTGCCTACAATGAGCAGTTCTTC. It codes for CASRTLATAYNEQFF.

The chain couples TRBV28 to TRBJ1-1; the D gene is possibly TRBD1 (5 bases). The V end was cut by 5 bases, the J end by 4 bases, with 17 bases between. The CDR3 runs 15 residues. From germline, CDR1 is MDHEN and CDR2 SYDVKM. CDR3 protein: CASSRLVWGVTEAFF. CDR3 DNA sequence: TGTGCCAGCAGTAGATTGGTGTGGGGGGTCACTGAAGCTTTCTTT. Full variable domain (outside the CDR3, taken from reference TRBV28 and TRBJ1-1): DVKVTQSSRYLVKRTGEKVFLECVQDMDHENMFWYRQDPGLGLRLIYFSYDVKMKEKGDIPEGYSVSREKKERFSLILESASTNQTSMYLCASSRLVWGVTEAFFGQGTRLTVV.

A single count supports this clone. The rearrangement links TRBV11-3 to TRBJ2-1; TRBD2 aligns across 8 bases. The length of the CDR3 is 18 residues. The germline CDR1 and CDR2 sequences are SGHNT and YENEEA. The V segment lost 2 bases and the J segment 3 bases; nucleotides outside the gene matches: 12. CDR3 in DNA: TGTGCCAGCAGCTTATTTGGTAGCGGGGCTTCCGGCTACAATGAGCAGTTCTTC. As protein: CASSLFGSGASGYNEQFF.

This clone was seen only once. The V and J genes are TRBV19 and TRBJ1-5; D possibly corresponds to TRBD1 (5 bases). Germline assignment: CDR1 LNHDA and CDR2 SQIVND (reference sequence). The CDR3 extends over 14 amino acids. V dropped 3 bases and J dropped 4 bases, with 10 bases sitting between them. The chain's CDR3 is CASSIQGENQPQHF. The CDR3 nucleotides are TGTGCCAGTAGTATCCAGGGAGAAAATCAGCCCCAGCATTTT.

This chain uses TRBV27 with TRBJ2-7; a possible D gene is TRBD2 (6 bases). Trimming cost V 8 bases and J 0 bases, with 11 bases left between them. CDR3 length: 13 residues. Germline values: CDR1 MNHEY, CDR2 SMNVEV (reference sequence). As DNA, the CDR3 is TGTGCCAGCGGCGGGGCTCCCTCCTACGAGCAGTACTTC. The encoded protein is CASGGAPSYEQYF.

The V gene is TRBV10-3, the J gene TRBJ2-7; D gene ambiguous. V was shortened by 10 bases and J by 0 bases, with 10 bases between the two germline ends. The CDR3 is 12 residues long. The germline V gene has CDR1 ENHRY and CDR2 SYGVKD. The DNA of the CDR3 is TGTGCCAAGCGCAGCCGCTCCTACGAGCAGTACTTC. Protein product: CAKRSRSYEQYF.

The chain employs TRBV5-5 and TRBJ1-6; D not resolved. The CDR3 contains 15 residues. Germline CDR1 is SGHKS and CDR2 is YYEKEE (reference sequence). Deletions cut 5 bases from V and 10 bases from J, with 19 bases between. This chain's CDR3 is CASSSDTPIGSPLHF. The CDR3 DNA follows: TGTGCCAGCAGTTCCGACACCCCGATCGGGTCACCCCTCCACTTT. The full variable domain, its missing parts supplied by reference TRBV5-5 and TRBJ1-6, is DAGVTQSPTHLIKTRGQQVTLRCSPISGHKSVSWYQQVLGQGPQFIFQYYEKEERGRGNFPDRFSARQFPNYSSELNVNALLLGDSALYLCASSSDTPIGSPLHFGNGTRLTVT.

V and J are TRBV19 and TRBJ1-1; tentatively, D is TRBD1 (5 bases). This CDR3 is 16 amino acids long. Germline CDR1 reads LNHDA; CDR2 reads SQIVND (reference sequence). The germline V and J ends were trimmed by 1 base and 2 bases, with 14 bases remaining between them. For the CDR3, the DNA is TGTGCCAGTAGTATAGGGGGGATGATGGATAACACTGAAGCTTTCTTT. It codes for CASSIGGMMDNTEAFF.

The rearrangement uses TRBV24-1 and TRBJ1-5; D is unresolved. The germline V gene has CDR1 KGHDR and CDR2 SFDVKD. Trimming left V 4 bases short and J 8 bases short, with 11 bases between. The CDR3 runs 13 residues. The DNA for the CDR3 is TGTGCCACCAGTGACTTCGTCGGGGAGCCCCAGCATTTT. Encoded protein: CATSDFVGEPQHF.

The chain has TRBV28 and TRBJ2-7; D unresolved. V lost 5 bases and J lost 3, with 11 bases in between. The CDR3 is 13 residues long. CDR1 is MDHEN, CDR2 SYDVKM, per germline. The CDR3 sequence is CASSPQALYEQYF. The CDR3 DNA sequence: TGTGCCAGCAGTCCCCAGGCCCTCTACGAGCAGTACTTC.

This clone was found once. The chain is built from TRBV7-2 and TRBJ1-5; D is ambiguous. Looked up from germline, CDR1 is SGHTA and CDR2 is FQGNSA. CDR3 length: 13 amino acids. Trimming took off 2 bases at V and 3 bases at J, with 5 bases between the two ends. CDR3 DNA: TGTGCCAGCAGCTTACGTATCAATCAGCCCCAGCATTTT. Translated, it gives CASSLRINQPQHF. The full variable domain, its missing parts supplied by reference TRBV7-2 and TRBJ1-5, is GAGVSQSPSNKVTEKGKDVELRCDPISGHTALYWYRQSLGQGLEFLIYFQGNSAPDKSGLPSDRFSAERTGGSVSTLTIQRTQQEDSAVYLCASSLRINQPQHFGDGTRLSIL.

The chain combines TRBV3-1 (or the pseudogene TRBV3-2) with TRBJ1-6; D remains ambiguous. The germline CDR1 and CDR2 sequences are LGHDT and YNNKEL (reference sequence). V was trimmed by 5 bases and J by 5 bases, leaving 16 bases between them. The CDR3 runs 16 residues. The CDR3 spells CASSLARQVNNSPLHF. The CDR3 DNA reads TGTGCCAGCAGCTTGGCTCGGCAGGTCAATAATTCACCCCTCCACTTT.

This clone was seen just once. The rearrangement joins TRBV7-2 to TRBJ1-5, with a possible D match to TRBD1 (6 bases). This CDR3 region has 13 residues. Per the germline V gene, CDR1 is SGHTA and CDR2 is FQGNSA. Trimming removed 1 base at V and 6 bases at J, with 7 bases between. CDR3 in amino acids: CASSLDRVQPQHF. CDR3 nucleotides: TGTGCCAGCAGCTTAGACAGGGTTCAGCCCCAGCATTTT. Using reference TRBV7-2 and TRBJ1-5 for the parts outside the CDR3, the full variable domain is GAGVSQSPSNKVTEKGKDVELRCDPISGHTALYWYRQSLGQGLEFLIYFQGNSAPDKSGLPSDRFSAERTGGSVSTLTIQRTQQEDSAVYLCASSLDRVQPQHFGDGTRLSIL.

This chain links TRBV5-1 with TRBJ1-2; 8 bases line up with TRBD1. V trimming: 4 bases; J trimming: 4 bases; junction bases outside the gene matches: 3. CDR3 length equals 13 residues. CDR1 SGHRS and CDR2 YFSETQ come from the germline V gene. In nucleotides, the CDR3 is TGCGCCAGCAGCCCCGGGACAGGCTATGGCTACACCTTC. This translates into CASSPGTGYGYTF.

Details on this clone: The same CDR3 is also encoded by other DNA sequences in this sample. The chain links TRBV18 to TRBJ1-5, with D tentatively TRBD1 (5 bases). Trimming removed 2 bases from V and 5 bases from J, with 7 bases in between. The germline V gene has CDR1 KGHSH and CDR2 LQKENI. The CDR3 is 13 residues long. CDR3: CASSPGGDQPQHF. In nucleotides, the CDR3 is TGTGCCAGCTCACCAGGGGGAGATCAGCCCCAGCATTTT.

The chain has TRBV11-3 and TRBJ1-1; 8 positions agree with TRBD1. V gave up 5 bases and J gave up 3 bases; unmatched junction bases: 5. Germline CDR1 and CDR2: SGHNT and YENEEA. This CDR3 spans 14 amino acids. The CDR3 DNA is TGTGCCAGCAGCGTGGGACAGGCGGACACTGAAGCTTTCTTT. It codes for CASSVGQADTEAFF.

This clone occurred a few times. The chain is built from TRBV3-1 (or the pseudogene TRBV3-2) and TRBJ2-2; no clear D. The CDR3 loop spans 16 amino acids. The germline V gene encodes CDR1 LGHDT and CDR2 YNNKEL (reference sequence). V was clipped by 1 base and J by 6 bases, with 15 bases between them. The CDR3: CASSQAAPSAPGELFF. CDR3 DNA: TGTGCCAGCAGCCAAGCGGCTCCCTCGGCGCCCGGGGAGCTGTTTTTT.